This T cell receptor (beta chain) was sequenced during a study of CD8 T cells in Susac syndrome. The wider study: Intravenous immunoglobulin alone or corticosteroids were being given to patients with Susac syndrome at blood draw, unless they were therapy-naive.

Findings and limits, study-wide: In Susac syndrome, CD4+ T cell repertoires lacked any clonal expansion.

Comment on this clonotype: Its antigen is still unknown.

The germline V and J ends were trimmed by 2 bases and 3 bases, with 8 bases remaining between them. Germline CDR1 reads SGDLS; CDR2 reads YYNGEE. CDR3 length: 13 amino acids. CD8+ and CD4+ T cells circulating in blood were sequenced for TCR beta. TEMRA cells were FACS-enriched, unlike CD8+ and CD4+ T cells, which were negatively isolated. RNA amounts of roughly 0.45 to 1 ug underwent reverse transcription with random hexamers. TCRdb redid the calling of the immunoSEQ multiplex PCR reads with MiXCR, one entry per CDR3 protein. The sample shows about 240,000 distinct CDR3 sequences, about 96% of them seen only once.

The TCR sequence derives from a human donor with Susac syndrome. The chain has TRBV9 and TRBJ1-2; D uncertain. Sequencing input: CD4+ T cells from PBMCs. CDR3 region: CASSVSGDYGYTF. DNA for the CDR3: TGTGCCAGCAGCGTCTCCGGGGACTATGGCTACACCTTC.